These 25 T cell receptor beta chains originate from one sample sequenced in a study of blood T cell repertoires in COVID-19. Clones were sequenced by immunoSEQ multiplex PCR, and TCRdb holds only the in-frame ones, with some missing. The data show around 150,000 clones, 70% to 85% seen once. Sequences were obtained from peripheral blood. These receptors all stem from a woman of 80 years or more in a cohort sampled during active or convalescent COVID-19.

The rearrangement links TRBV7-8 to TRBJ2-2, with D maybe TRBD1 (5 bases). Germline V lookup: CDR1 SGHVS, CDR2 FQNEAQ. This CDR3 has 15 residues. The ends were cut back, 1 base at V and 0 bases at J, with 6 bases in the middle. The CDR3 loop is CASSLVQANTGELFF. The CDR3 coding sequence is TGTGCCAGCAGCTTAGTACAGGCGAACACCGGGGAGCTGTTTTTT. The whole variable domain, filled in from reference TRBV7-8 and TRBJ2-2, reads GAGVSQSPRYKVAKRGQDVALRCDPISGHVSLFWYQQALGQGPEFLTYFQNEAQLDKSGLPSDRFFAERPEGSVSTLKIQRTQQEDSAVYLCASSLVQANTGELFFGEGSRLTVL.

V and J are TRBV6-5 and TRBJ2-4, with D maybe TRBD1 (6 bases). Germline CDR1 is MNHEY and CDR2 is SVGAGI. Between the trimmed V and J ends, which lost 4 bases and 0 bases, there was a span of 13 bases. The CDR3 consists of 16 residues. Here the CDR3 DNA reads TGTGCCAGCAGTTGGGGACAAACCCTAGCCAAAAACATTCAGTACTTC. It translates to CASSWGQTLAKNIQYF.

This chain links TRBV18 with TRBJ1-5, with TRBD1 matching 8 bases. V dropped 4 bases and J dropped 6; count of bases not matched to a gene: 5. The germline V gene encodes CDR1 KGHSH and CDR2 LQKENI. This CDR3 spans 14 amino acids. The CDR3 DNA reads as TGTGCCAGCTCACAGGGACAGGTCGGTCAGCCCCAGCATTTT. This gives the protein CASSQGQVGQPQHF.

This chain joins TRBV5-1 and TRBJ2-3, with D possibly being TRBD2 (6 bases). Germline assignment: CDR1 SGHRS and CDR2 YFSETQ. V lost 3 bases and J 0 bases, leaving 20 bases between the germline ends. The CDR3 is 18 residues long. In DNA, the CDR3 is TGCGCCAGCAGCTGGGGCCTCGGGGGAGCTACGAGCACAGATACGCAGTATTTT. Amino acid sequence: CASSWGLGGATSTDTQYF.

The V gene is TRBV19, the J gene TRBJ1-2; possible D gene TRBD1, 5 bases. CDR3 length: 14 amino acids. Trimming took 7 bases from V and 2 from J, leaving 14 bases between them. CDR1 and CDR2 from the germline V gene are LNHDA and SQIVND (reference sequence). CDR3 sequence: CASITPGLNYGYTF. The DNA of the CDR3 is TGTGCCAGTATCACTCCGGGACTGAACTATGGCTACACCTTC.

This clone was observed once. V is TRBV6-5 and J is TRBJ1-1; perhaps TRBD1 as D (6 bases). This CDR3 region has 12 residues. V lost 5 bases, J lost 7 bases, and 11 bases lay in between. The germline CDR1 and CDR2 sequences are MNHEY and SVGAGI. CDR3: CASSNRASEAFF. In nucleotides, the CDR3 is TGTGCCAGCAGTAACAGGGCCAGTGAAGCTTTCTTT.

This chain links TRBV10-3 with TRBJ2-7, with D perhaps matching TRBD1 (6 bases). V was clipped by 4 bases and J by 3 bases, with 13 bases between them. CDR1 is ENHRY and CDR2 is SYGVKD in the germline V gene. This CDR3 has 14 amino acids. Written as DNA, the CDR3 is TGTGCCATCAGTGGTGGGGGCAGGGACTACGAGCAGTACGTC. Residues: CAISGGGRDYEQYV.

The V gene is TRBV28, the J gene TRBJ2-4, with 8 bases matching TRBD1. With V trimmed by 2 bases and J by 8 bases, 5 bases remained unmatched. CDR3 size: 14 residues. CDR1 and CDR2 from the germline V gene are MDHEN and SYDVKM. In DNA form, the CDR3 reads TGTGCCAGCAGTTTAGCTGGACAGGGCCACATTCAGTACTTC. This encodes CASSLAGQGHIQYF.

The V and J genes are TRBV27 and TRBJ1-5, with 10 bases that match TRBD1. The CDR3 length is 16 residues. The V and J ends lost 6 bases and 7 bases, in that order; junction bases with no gene match: 12. Germline CDR1 and CDR2: MNHEY and SMNVEV (reference sequence). CDR3 sequence (DNA): TGTGCCAGCAGGCGCCAGGACAGGGGGAGAGAACAGCCCCAGCATTTT. It translates to CASRRQDRGREQPQHF.

The J gene is TRBJ2-5, the V gene TRBV7-6, with D hard to call. CDR3 length equals 14 residues. Trimming removed 1 base at V and 5 bases at J, with 11 bases between. Germline V gene data show CDR1 as SGHVS and CDR2 as FNYEAQ. CDR3 DNA: TGTGCCAGCAGCTTAGAATGGGCCGCCGAGACCCAGTACTTC. Its translation is CASSLEWAAETQYF.

The chain combines TRBV7-2 with TRBJ1-5, with D perhaps TRBD1 (6 bases). Trimming took 4 bases from V and 6 from J, leaving 16 bases between them. Per germline, CDR1 SGHTA and CDR2 FQGNSA. The CDR3 is 15 amino acids. The CDR3 nucleotides are TGTGCCAGCAGCTACCTGGGGGGGGCGGGTCAGCCCCAGCATTTT. Its protein is CASSYLGGAGQPQHF.

The chain recombines TRBV18 with TRBJ1-5, with D possibly TRBD1 on 5 matching bases. V was shortened by 6 bases and J by 6 bases, with 15 bases between the two germline ends. This CDR3 comprises 14 residues. CDR1 is KGHSH, CDR2 LQKENI, per germline. CDR3 DNA sequence: TGTGCCAGCTCGAGGGACCCCGGGAGTCAGCCCCAGCATTTT. This translates into CASSRDPGSQPQHF.

This sequence joins TRBV4-2 and TRBJ2-1; 13 bases are shared with TRBD2. This CDR3 spans 16 amino acids. Germline CDR1 and CDR2: LGHNA and YNFKEQ. V was pared by 4 bases and J by 8 bases, with 8 bases of the junction left unmatched. The CDR3 DNA is TGTGCCAGCAGCCCTAAACTAGCGGGGGGGGTCTATGAGCAGTTCTTC. Protein sequence: CASSPKLAGGVYEQFF.

V gene TRBV19 combines with J gene TRBJ2-6, with D tentatively TRBD1 (5 bases). Germline V lookup: CDR1 LNHDA, CDR2 SQIVND (reference sequence). V dropped 8 bases and J dropped 1 base, with 12 bases sitting between them. This CDR3 comprises 15 residues. The CDR3 DNA sequence: TGTGCCAGTTGGGGCCAGAGATCTGGGGCCAACGTCCTGACTTTC. It encodes CASWGQRSGANVLTF.

This chain joins TRBV19 and TRBJ2-2; 9 bases agree with TRBD2. The V segment lost 6 bases and the J segment 3 bases; nucleotides outside the gene matches: 14. The V gene's germline CDR1 is LNHDA and CDR2 SQIVND (reference sequence). This CDR3 spans 18 amino acids. The CDR3 sequence is CASRPPLWRGGHTGELFF. The CDR3, as DNA: TGTGCCAGTAGGCCCCCCTTGTGGCGGGGGGGCCACACCGGGGAGCTGTTTTTT.

The rearrangement uses TRBV9 and TRBJ1-6; perhaps TRBD1 as D (5 bases). Deletions cut 0 bases from V and 12 bases from J, with 13 bases between. This CDR3 region has 14 residues. Looked up from germline, CDR1 is SGDLS and CDR2 is YYNGEE. The CDR3 region has the DNA TGTGCCAGCAGCGTAGGAACAGGCATGAAACCCCTCCACTTT. Translation: CASSVGTGMKPLHF.

The chain carries TRBV3-1 (or the pseudogene TRBV3-2) and TRBJ1-4; the match to TRBD1 covers 8 bases. This CDR3 spans 18 amino acids. The germline gives CDR1 LGHDT, CDR2 YNNKEL (reference sequence). J was trimmed by 1 base and V by 2 bases; bases with no gene match: 9. The CDR3, as DNA: TGTGCCAGCAGCCAACACCGGGGGACAGGACAAACTAATGAAAAACTGTTTTTT. It encodes CASSQHRGTGQTNEKLFF.

The rearrangement links TRBV15 to TRBJ1-4, with 8 bases that match TRBD1. The J segment lost 3 bases and the V segment lost 3 bases, leaving 3 bases of the junction unmatched. CDR3 length equals 15 residues. In germline, CDR1 is LNHNV, CDR2 YYDKDF (reference sequence). The CDR3 DNA follows: TGTGCCACCAGCAGGACGGACAGGGCTAATGAAAAACTGTTTTTT. Protein product: CATSRTDRANEKLFF.

The V and J genes are TRBV29-1 and TRBJ2-1; TRBD1 aligns across 7 bases. CDR3 length: 15 residues. Per the germline V gene, CDR1 is SQVTM and CDR2 is ANQGSEA. CDR3 sequence: CSARIGGRGSNEQFF. CDR3 DNA sequence: TGCAGTGCAAGAATCGGTGGCAGGGGGTCCAATGAGCAGTTCTTC.

The rearrangement links TRBV2 to TRBJ2-1; maybe TRBD2 (6 bases). The CDR3 runs 13 residues. Germline V gene lookup returns CDR1 SNHLY and CDR2 FYNNEI. V was pared by 8 bases and J by 2 bases, with 10 bases between. Here the CDR3 DNA reads TGTGCCAGCGTGGGCGGGGCCTACAATGAGCAGTTCTTC. It codes for CASVGGAYNEQFF.

This clone was detected only a few times. The V and J genes are TRBV29-1 and TRBJ2-2; no clear D. The CDR3 consists of 14 residues. With 3 bases removed from V and 0 bases from J, the gap between germline ends came to 8 bases. CDR1 is SQVTM, CDR2 ANQGSEA, per germline. DNA of the CDR3: TGCAGCGTTGAGCGAGATTCGAACACCGGGGAGCTGTTTTTT. Amino acid sequence: CSVERDSNTGELFF.

CDR3 protein: CASSLGSWGGERTDTQYF. In DNA, the CDR3 is TGCGCCAGCAGCTTGGGATCGTGGGGGGGCGAACGCACAGATACGCAGTATTTT. J is TRBJ2-3 and V is TRBV5-1; D may be TRBD2 (7 bases). CDR3 size: 18 residues. V lost 0 bases, J lost 1 base, and 18 bases lay in between. Per the germline V gene, CDR1 is SGHRS and CDR2 is YFSETQ.

V and J are TRBV5-5 and TRBJ2-3; D might be TRBD1 (7 bases). Germline assignment: CDR1 SGHKS and CDR2 YYEKEE (reference sequence). This CDR3 is 15 amino acids long. The V gene lost 4 bases and the J gene lost 2 bases, with 14 bases spanning the gap. In DNA, the CDR3 is TGTGCCAGCAGCCGGCGCGGGACAGCCACAGATACGCAGTATTTT. Protein sequence: CASSRRGTATDTQYF.

This chain connects TRBV6-1 to TRBJ2-3, with TRBD2 matching 13 bases. The ends lost 1 base at V and 4 bases at J; junction bases unmatched: 5. The V gene's germline CDR1 is MNHNS and CDR2 SASEGT. The CDR3 totals 17 residues. CDR3 region: CASSEGGLAGIADTQYF. Here the CDR3 DNA reads TGTGCCAGCAGTGAAGGGGGACTAGCGGGGATTGCAGATACGCAGTATTTT.

The DNA for the CDR3 is TGTGCCAGCAGCTTCAGGAAACTCGCTGAAGCTTTCTTT. Encoded protein: CASSFRKLAEAFF. The V gene is TRBV7-2, the J gene TRBJ1-1; D not resolved. Germline-derived CDR1 and CDR2 are SGHTA and FQGNSA. The CDR3 spans 13 residues. V was trimmed by 3 bases and J by 6 bases, leaving 11 bases between them.